Listed below are T cell receptor beta chains from one sample, sequenced in a study of blood T cell repertoires in COVID-19. Method: immunoSEQ multiplex PCR; TCRdb's copy keeps in-frame clones and lacks some. There are about 160,000 clones in the sample; approximately 82% occur only once, and over 15% lies in the top ten. The sample consisted of PBMCs or T cells enriched from blood (not recorded which). The receptors originated from a man aged 55 to 70 who had recovered from COVID-19. Each CDR3 is given with its conserved first and last residue.

V | length | CDR3
TRBV28 | 14 | CASMAEGLDEKLFF
TRBV5-6 | 15 | CASSPDRGRGTEAFF
TRBV5-1 | 13 | CASSLGAAYEQYF
TRBV7-9 | 14 | CASSMTSGYYEQYF
TRBV3-1/TRBV3-2 | 12 | CASSPGGDTQYF
TRBV11-2 | 15 | CASTPLGTPSYEQYF
TRBV7-3 | 13 | CASSLNRNEKLFF
TRBV4-1 | 19 | CASSQDGSGKNSQYQPQHF
TRBV4-1 | 14 | CASSQDGADQPQHF
TRBV3-1/TRBV3-2 | 14 | CASMDRGRNYGYTF